This TCR beta chain is drawn from a study of blood T cell repertoires in COVID-19. Background on the study: COVID-19 samples, acute and convalescent, were from the United States, Italy and Spain. PBMCs, B-cell-depleted T cells, or T cells provided the cDNA or gDNA that made up the material.

In the authors' workflow: Amplification of reference gene primers provided the estimated nucleated cell counts. The protocol was immunoSEQ multiplex PCR, while the TCRdb copy is restricted to in-frame clones and leaves out a portion. For V, J and clone size, that table is used; D and trimming come from the DNA. The top ten clones hold 50% of a sample with some 66,000 clones, about 70% of them seen once. This clone was observed at least ten times. Germline CDR1 is SGHRS and CDR2 is YFSETQ. CDR3 length equals 14 residues. V lost 2 bases to trimming and J lost 5 bases; unmatched junction nucleotides: 7. The TCR sequence derives from a woman of 80 years or more with acute or convalescent COVID-19. What was sequenced was peripheral blood. The V and J genes are TRBV5-1 and TRBJ2-7; TRBD2 matches 7 bases. This chain's CDR3 is CASSLRAGSHEQYF. The CDR3 DNA reads TGCGCCAGCAGCTTAAGAGCGGGATCCCACGAGCAGTACTTC.